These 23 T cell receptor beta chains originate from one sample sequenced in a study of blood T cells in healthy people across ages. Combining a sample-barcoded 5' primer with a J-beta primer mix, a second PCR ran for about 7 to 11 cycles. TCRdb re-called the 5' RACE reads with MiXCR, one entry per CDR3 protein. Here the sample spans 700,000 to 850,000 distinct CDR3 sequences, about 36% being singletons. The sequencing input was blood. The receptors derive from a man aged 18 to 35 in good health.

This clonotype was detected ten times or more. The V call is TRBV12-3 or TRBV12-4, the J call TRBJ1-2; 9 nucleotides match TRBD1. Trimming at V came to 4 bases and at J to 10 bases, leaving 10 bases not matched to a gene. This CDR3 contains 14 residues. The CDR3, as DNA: TGTGCCAGCAGTTCAGTAGGACAGGGGCGGGACTACACCTTC. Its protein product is CASSSVGQGRDYTF.

The CDR3 loop reads CASSAAVRNGYTF. Written as DNA, the CDR3 is TGTGCCAGCAGCGCAGCAGTTAGGAATGGCTACACCTTC. The rearrangement uses TRBV27 and TRBJ1-2; no definite D call. Germline-derived CDR1 and CDR2 are MNHEY and SMNVEV (reference sequence). The CDR3 is made up of 13 amino acids. Trimming removed 6 bases at V and 6 bases at J, with 14 bases between.

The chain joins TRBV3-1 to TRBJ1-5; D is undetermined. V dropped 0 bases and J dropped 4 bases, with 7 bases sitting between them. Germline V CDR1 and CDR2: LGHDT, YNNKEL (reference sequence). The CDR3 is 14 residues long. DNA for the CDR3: TGTGCCAGCAGCCAAGATTACCCAAATCAGCCCCAGCATTTT. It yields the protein CASSQDYPNQPQHF.

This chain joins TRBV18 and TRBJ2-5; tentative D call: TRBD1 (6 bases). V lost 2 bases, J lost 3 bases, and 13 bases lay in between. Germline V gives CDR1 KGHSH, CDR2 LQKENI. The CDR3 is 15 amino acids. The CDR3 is CASSPSKGTKETQYF. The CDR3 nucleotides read TGTGCCAGCTCACCAAGCAAGGGGACAAAAGAGACCCAGTACTTC.

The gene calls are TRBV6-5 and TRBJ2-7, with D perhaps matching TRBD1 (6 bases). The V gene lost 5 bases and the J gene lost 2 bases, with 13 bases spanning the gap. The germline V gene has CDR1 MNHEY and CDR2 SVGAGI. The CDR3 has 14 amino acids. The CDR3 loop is CASSNPGTTYEQYF. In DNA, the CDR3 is TGTGCCAGCAGTAACCCCGGGACAACCTACGAGCAGTACTTC.

The CDR3 sequence is CASNSIWGLAGRDTQYF. Here the CDR3 DNA reads TGTGCCAGCAATTCAATATGGGGACTAGCGGGTCGGGATACGCAGTATTTT. This chain uses TRBV6-6 with TRBJ2-3, with 12 positions matching TRBD2. Trimming took 7 bases from V and 6 from J; bases not matched to a gene: 14. This CDR3 spans 17 amino acids. Per the germline V gene, CDR1 is MNHNY and CDR2 is SVGAGI (reference sequence).

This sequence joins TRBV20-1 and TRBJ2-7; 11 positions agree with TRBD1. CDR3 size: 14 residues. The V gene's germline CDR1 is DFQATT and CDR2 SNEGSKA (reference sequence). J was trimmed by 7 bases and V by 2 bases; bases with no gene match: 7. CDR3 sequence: CSARRDRGFYEQYF. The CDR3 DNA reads TGCAGTGCTAGACGGGACAGGGGGTTCTATGAGCAGTACTTC.

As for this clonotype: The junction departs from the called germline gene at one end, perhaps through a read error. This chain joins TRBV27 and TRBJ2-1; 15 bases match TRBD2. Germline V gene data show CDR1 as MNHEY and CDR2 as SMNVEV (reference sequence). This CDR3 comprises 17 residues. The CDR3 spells CASSLGTSGGQYTEQFF. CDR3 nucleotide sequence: TGTGCCAGCAGTTTGGGGACTAGCGGGGGGCAGTACACTGAGCAGTTCTTC.

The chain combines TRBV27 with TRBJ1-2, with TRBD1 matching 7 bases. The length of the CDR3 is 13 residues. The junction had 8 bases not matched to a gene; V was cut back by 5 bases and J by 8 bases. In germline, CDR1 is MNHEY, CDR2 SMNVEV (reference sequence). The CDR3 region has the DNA TGTGCCAGCAGTCCAGGACAGGCGGAAGGCTACACCTTC. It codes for CASSPGQAEGYTF.

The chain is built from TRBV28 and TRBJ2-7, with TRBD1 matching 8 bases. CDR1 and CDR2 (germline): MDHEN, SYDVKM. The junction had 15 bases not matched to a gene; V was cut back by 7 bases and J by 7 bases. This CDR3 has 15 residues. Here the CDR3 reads CASNSRDRNYNEQYF. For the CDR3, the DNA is TGTGCCAGCAATTCCCGGGACAGGAACTACAATGAGCAGTACTTC.

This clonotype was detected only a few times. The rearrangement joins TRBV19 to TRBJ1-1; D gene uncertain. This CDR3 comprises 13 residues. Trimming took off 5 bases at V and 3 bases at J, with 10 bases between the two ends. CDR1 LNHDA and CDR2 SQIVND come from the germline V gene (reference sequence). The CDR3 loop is CASSPSGYTEAFF. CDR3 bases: TGTGCCAGTAGTCCTTCGGGGTACACTGAAGCTTTCTTT.

The CDR3 region has the DNA TGTGCCAGCAGATCTCAGCATCGAGGTACGCAGTATTTT. This gives the protein CASRSQHRGTQYF. V gene TRBV12-3 or TRBV12-4 combines with J gene TRBJ2-3; no definite D call. The V and J ends lost 6 bases and 8 bases respectively, with 15 bases between them. The CDR3 extends over 13 amino acids.

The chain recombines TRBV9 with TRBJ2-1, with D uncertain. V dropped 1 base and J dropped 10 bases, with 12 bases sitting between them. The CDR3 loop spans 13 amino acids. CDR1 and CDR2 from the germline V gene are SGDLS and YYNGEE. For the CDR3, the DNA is TGTGCCAGCAGCGTAAATGGAGTAACCGAGCAGTTCTTC. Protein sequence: CASSVNGVTEQFF.

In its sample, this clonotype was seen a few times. CDR3 sequence reads: CASSLVQGMHEKLFF. The CDR3 DNA reads as TGTGCCAGCAGTTTAGTGCAGGGGATGCATGAAAAACTGTTTTTT. The chain links TRBV12-3 or TRBV12-4 to TRBJ1-4; D may be TRBD1 (6 bases). The CDR3 runs to 15 residues. V shed 1 base and J shed 6 bases, with 12 bases lying between them.

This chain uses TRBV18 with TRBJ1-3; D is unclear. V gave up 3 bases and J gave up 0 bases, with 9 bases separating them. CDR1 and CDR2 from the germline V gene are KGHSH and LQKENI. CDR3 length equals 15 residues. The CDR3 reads CASSPYRSSGNTIYF. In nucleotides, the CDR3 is TGTGCCAGCTCACCGTATCGTAGCTCTGGAAACACCATATATTTT.

The CDR3 nucleotides are TGTGCCAGCAGCCTTCACACAGGGGGCGCGAGATCACCCCTCCACTTT. Protein: CASSLHTGGARSPLHF. The gene calls are TRBV7-9 and TRBJ1-6; 9 nucleotides align to TRBD1. There are 16 residues in the CDR3. V lost 5 bases and J lost 10; bases outside the gene matches: 12. The germline gives CDR1 SEHNR, CDR2 FQNEAQ (reference sequence).

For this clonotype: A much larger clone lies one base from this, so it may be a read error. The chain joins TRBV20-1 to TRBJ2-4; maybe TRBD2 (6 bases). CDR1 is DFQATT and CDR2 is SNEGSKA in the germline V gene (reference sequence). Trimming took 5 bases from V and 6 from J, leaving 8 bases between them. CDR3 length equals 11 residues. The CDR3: CSAGGVNIQYF. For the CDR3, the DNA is TGCAGTGCTGGCGGGGTAAACATTCAGTACTTC.

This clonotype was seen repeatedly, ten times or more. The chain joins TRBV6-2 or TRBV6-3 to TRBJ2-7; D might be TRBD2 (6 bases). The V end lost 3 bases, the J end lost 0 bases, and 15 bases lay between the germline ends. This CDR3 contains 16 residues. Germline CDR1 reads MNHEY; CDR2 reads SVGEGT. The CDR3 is CASSYLRGKSSYEQYF. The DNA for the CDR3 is TGTGCCAGCAGTTATCTTCGCGGGAAAAGCTCCTACGAGCAGTACTTC.

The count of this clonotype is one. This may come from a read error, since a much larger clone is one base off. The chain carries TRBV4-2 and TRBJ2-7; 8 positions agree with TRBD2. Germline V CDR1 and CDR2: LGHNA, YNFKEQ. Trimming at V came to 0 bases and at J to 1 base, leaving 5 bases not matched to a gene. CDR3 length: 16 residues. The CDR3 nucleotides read TGTGCCAGCAGCCAAGATCGCCAGCGGGGGTCCTACGAGCAGTACTTC. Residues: CASSQDRQRGSYEQYF.

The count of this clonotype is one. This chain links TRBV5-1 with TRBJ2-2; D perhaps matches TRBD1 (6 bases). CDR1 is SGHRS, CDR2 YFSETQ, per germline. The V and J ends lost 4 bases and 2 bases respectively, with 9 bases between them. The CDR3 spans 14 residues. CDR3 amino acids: CASSTRGNTGELFF. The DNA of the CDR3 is TGCGCCAGCAGCACCAGGGGTAACACCGGGGAGCTGTTTTTT.

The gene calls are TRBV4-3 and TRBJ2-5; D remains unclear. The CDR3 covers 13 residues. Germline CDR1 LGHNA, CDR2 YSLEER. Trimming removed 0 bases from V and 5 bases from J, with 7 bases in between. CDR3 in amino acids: CASSQDSRETQYF. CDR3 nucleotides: TGCGCCAGCAGCCAAGATAGTCGGGAGACCCAGTACTTC.

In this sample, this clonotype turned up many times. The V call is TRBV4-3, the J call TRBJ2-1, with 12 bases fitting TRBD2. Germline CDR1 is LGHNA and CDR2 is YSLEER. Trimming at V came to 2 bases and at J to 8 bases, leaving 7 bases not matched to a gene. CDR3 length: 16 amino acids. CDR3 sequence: CASSQILAGGRDEQFF. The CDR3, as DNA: TGCGCCAGCAGCCAAATACTAGCGGGGGGAAGAGATGAGCAGTTCTTC.

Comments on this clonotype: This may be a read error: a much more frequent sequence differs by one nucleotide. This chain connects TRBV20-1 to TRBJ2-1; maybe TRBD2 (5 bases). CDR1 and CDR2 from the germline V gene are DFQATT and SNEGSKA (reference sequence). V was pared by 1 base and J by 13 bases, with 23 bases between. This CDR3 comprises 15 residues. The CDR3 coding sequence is TGCAGTGCTAGAGGTAGACCGGGATTCGAAGAGACCCAGTTCTTC. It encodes CSARGRPGFEETQFF.